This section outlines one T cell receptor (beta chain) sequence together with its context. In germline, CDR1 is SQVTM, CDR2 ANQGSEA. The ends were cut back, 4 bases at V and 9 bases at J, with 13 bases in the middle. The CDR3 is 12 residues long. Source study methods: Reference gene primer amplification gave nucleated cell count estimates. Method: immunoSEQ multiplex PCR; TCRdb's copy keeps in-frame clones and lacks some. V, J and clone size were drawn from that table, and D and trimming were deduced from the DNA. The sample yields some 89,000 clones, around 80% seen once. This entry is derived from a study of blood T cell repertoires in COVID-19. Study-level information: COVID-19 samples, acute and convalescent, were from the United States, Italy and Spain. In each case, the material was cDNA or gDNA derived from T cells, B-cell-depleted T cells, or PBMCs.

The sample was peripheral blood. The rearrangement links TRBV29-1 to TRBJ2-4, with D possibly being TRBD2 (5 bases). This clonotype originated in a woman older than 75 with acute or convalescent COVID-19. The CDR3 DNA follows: TGCAGCGTTGGTGAGGGATTGGGCATTCAGTACTTC. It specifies CSVGEGLGIQYF.